The rows below give T cell receptor beta chains drawn from one sample of a study of identical twins. A single record per CDR3 protein comes from TCRdb applying MiXCR to the 5' RACE reads. The table has approximately 890,000 distinct CDR3 sequences, 9% to 15% seen once. The data were also submitted as part of a second study, on yellow fever vaccine responses in identical twins.

Sequenced: PBMCs. These receptors originate from a woman aged 18-35 years in good health. Both conserved end residues are part of each CDR3. The order of the fields is V gene, clone size, D gene, J gene, CDR3 protein, CDR3 DNA. D genes are given only for firm matches. A row's size may be missing; if present it is once, few, many or a size class.

>TRBV7-9|few|TRBD1|TRBJ2-7
CASSSPGQAYEQYF
TGTGCCAGCAGCTCCCCGGGACAGGCCTACGAGCAGTACTTC
>TRBV7-8|-|TRBD2|TRBJ2-3
CASSTLAGLTDTQYF
TGTGCCAGCAGCACCTTAGCGGGCCTGACAGATACGCAGTATTTT
>TRBV9|-|TRBD2|TRBJ2-6
CASSVSLAGGPVANVLTF
TGTGCCAGCAGCGTAAGTCTAGCGGGAGGGCCGGTGGCCAACGTCCTGACTTTC
>TRBV6-5|few|-|TRBJ1-2
CASSFVLTNYGYTF
TGTGCCAGCAGTTTTGTTCTGACTAACTATGGCTACACCTTC
>TRBV2|few|TRBD2|TRBJ2-3
CASRSLAGGPNTQYF
TGTGCCAGCAGGTCACTAGCGGGAGGGCCAAATACGCAGTATTTT
>TRBV5-5|-|TRBD2|TRBJ2-3
CASSDLLAGGLTDTQYF
TGTGCCAGCAGCGACCTACTAGCGGGGGGCCTCACAGATACGCAGTATTTT
>TRBV3-1|few|TRBD2|TRBJ2-1
CASSQRLAGEYNEQFF
TGTGCCAGCAGCCAGCGACTAGCGGGGGAGTACAATGAGCAGTTCTTC
>TRBV11-1|few|TRBD2|TRBJ2-7
CASSPPRAGAYEQYF
TGTGCCAGCAGCCCACCGAGGGCGGGGGCCTACGAGCAGTACTTC
>TRBV20-1|-|TRBD1|TRBJ1-2
CSSKKGQGAGGYTF
TGCAGTTCAAAGAAAGGACAGGGGGCAGGTGGCTACACCTTC
>TRBV9|many|TRBD1|TRBJ1-2
CATGTGRHGYTF
TGTGCCACCGGGACAGGGAGACATGGCTACACCTTC
>TRBV7-3|few|TRBD2|TRBJ2-1
CASSPAPGTTEYNEQFF
TGTGCCAGCAGCCCCGCGCCCGGGACTACCGAATACAATGAGCAGTTCTTC
>TRBV28|few|-|TRBJ1-1
CASSSHGERVTEAFF
TGTGCCAGCAGTTCCCATGGGGAAAGGGTGACTGAAGCTTTCTTT
>TRBV28|many|-|TRBJ2-4
CASSQDSYVQYF
TGTGCCAGCAGCCAGGACTCCTACGTTCAGTACTTC
>TRBV20-1|many|TRBD1|TRBJ2-3
CSARFRGSTDTQYF
TGCAGTGCTAGATTCAGGGGGAGCACAGATACGCAGTATTTT
>TRBV18|-|TRBD2|TRBJ2-7
CASSPGLAGAAYEQYF
TGTGCCAGCTCCCCGGGACTAGCGGGAGCAGCCTACGAGCAGTACTTC
>TRBV20-1|-|-|TRBJ2-3
CSASATDTQYF
TGCAGTGCTAGCGCCACAGATACGCAGTATTTT
>TRBV5-1|-|-|TRBJ1-2
CASSLDQGNGGYTF
TGCGCCAGCAGCTTGGATCAGGGGAATGGTGGCTACACCTTC
>TRBV28|-|-|TRBJ1-1
CASSFQPRLGTEAFF
TGTGCCAGCAGTTTCCAACCCCGCCTAGGCACTGAAGCTTTCTTT
>TRBV10-3|many|TRBD2|TRBJ2-1
CAISDPGGRYNEQFF
TGTGCCATCAGTGACCCGGGGGGGCGGTACAATGAGCAGTTCTTC
>TRBV6-1|few|TRBD1|TRBJ2-1
CASTRTGGYYNEQFF
TGTGCCAGCACCCGGACAGGGGGCTATTACAATGAGCAGTTCTTC
>TRBV9|-|-|TRBJ1-1
CASSAIGQPNTEAFF
TGTGCCAGCAGCGCGATAGGACAGCCGAACACTGAAGCTTTCTTT
>TRBV2|-|TRBD1|TRBJ1-2
CASSEAWETGSYGYTF
TGTGCCAGCAGTGAAGCTTGGGAGACAGGGAGCTATGGCTACACCTTC
>TRBV12-3/TRBV12-4|many|-|TRBJ1-5
CASSLGTWGGQPQHF
TGTGCCAGCAGTTTAGGGACATGGGGTGGGCAGCCCCAGCATTTT
>TRBV15|-|TRBD2|TRBJ2-1
CATSGSYTSGYNEQFF
TGTGCCACCAGCGGTTCTTACACTAGCGGGTACAATGAGCAGTTCTTC
>TRBV18|-|TRBD1|TRBJ2-1
CASSPPWTGTYEQFF
TGTGCCAGCTCACCCCCCTGGACAGGGACATATGAGCAGTTCTTC
>TRBV19|-|-|TRBJ2-7
CASMGRSSYEQYF
TGTGCCAGTATGGGCCGGAGCTCCTACGAGCAGTACTTC
>TRBV29-1|few|TRBD1|TRBJ2-7
CSVVPGQGIYEQYF
TGCAGCGTTGTTCCGGGACAGGGGATCTACGAGCAGTACTTC
>TRBV2|few|TRBD2|TRBJ2-2
CASGLATGELFF
TGTGCCAGCGGACTAGCTACCGGGGAGCTGTTTTTT
>TRBV4-1|few|TRBD1|TRBJ2-2
CASSQYPGTANTGELFF
TGCGCCAGCAGCCAATACCCCGGGACAGCGAACACCGGGGAGCTGTTTTTT
>TRBV4-1|-|-|TRBJ2-1
CASSQDRDRFYNEQFF
TGCGCCAGCAGCCAAGATCGGGACCGATTCTACAATGAGCAGTTCTTC
>TRBV6-6|few|-|TRBJ2-7
CASSPPNTYEQYF
TGTGCCAGCAGCCCCCCAAATACCTACGAGCAGTACTTC
>TRBV28|many|-|TRBJ1-4
CASRTYGTLNEKLFF
TGTGCCAGCAGGACCTACGGGACACTTAATGAAAAACTGTTTTTT
>TRBV4-1|-|-|TRBJ2-1
CASSRMTWGSAYNEQFF
TGCGCCAGCAGCCGGATGACTTGGGGGAGCGCCTACAATGAGCAGTTCTTC
>TRBV20-1|few|TRBD2|TRBJ2-3
CSARLSGGGADTQYF
TGCAGTGCTAGACTTAGCGGGGGGGGCGCAGATACGCAGTATTTT
>TRBV12-3/TRBV12-4|-|TRBD2|TRBJ2-3
CASKTSTSTDTQYF
TGTGCCAGCAAGACTAGCACCAGCACAGATACGCAGTATTTT
>TRBV4-1|few|TRBD1|TRBJ1-4
CASSHHGQVGEKLFF
TGCGCCAGCAGCCACCACGGACAGGTTGGTGAAAAACTGTTTTTT
>TRBV5-5|-|TRBD1|TRBJ2-1
CASSLGQGRIDEQFF
TGTGCCAGCAGCTTGGGACAGGGGAGGATCGATGAGCAGTTCTTC
>TRBV10-3|-|TRBD1|TRBJ1-2
CATAGTGVGYTF
TGTGCCACCGCAGGGACAGGGGTTGGCTACACCTTC
>TRBV6-1|-|-|TRBJ2-7
CASREGTGRYEQYF
TGTGCCAGCCGAGAAGGTACAGGAAGATACGAGCAGTACTTC
>TRBV20-1|many|TRBD1|TRBJ1-2
CSARSRGLYGYTF
TGCAGTGCTAGATCAAGGGGGCTCTATGGCTACACCTTC
>TRBV3-1|-|TRBD2|TRBJ2-1
CASSHVAGGYNEQFF
TGTGCCAGCAGCCATGTAGCGGGAGGTTACAATGAGCAGTTCTTC
>TRBV5-1|few|-|TRBJ2-2
CASSLTALNTGELFF
TGCGCCAGCAGCTTGACAGCTCTAAACACCGGGGAGCTGTTTTTT
>TRBV29-1|-|-|TRBJ2-5
CSARGIETQYF
TGCAGCGCCCGGGGGATTGAGACCCAGTACTTC
>TRBV29-1|many|TRBD1|TRBJ2-3
CSVPDPVGTAFGTDTQYF
TGCAGCGTCCCTGATCCTGTGGGGACAGCGTTCGGCACAGATACGCAGTATTTT
>TRBV7-9|-|TRBD1|TRBJ2-2
CASSPGGAAGELFF
TGTGCCAGCAGCCCAGGGGGCGCCGCCGGGGAGCTGTTTTTT
>TRBV6-1|-|-|TRBJ2-3
CASSEWGPDTQYF
TGTGCCAGCAGTGAATGGGGGCCAGATACGCAGTATTTT
>TRBV20-1|few|-|TRBJ1-1
CSASSKPPEAFF
TGCAGTGCTAGTTCCAAGCCGCCTGAAGCTTTCTTT
>TRBV29-1|few|-|TRBJ1-2
CSVVDKANYGYTF
TGCAGCGTTGTGGACAAAGCTAACTATGGCTACACCTTC
>TRBV7-3|many|-|TRBJ1-1
CASSFNRNTEAFF
TGTGCCAGCAGCTTTAACAGGAACACTGAAGCTTTCTTT
>TRBV4-1|few|-|TRBJ2-1
CASSQRGETHNEQFF
TGCGCCAGCAGCCAAAGGGGGGAGACCCACAATGAGCAGTTCTTC
>TRBV18|-|TRBD2|TRBJ2-1
CASSPWLAGVDEQFF
TGTGCCAGCTCACCCTGGCTAGCGGGAGTCGATGAGCAGTTCTTC
>TRBV25-1|-|-|TRBJ2-3
CASSDPASADTQYF
TGTGCCAGCAGTGATCCCGCTAGCGCAGATACGCAGTATTTT
>TRBV5-1|few|-|TRBJ2-3
CASSPFRAGTDTQYF
TGCGCCAGCAGCCCTTTCCGGGCGGGCACAGATACGCAGTATTTT
>TRBV19|few|-|TRBJ2-7
CASSISLFYEQYF
TGTGCCAGTAGTATATCTTTATTCTACGAGCAGTACTTC
>TRBV6-4|-|-|TRBJ1-1
CASSDGSNTEAFF
TGTGCCAGCAGTGACGGGTCGAACACTGAAGCTTTCTTT
>TRBV11-1|few|TRBD1|TRBJ1-3
CASSLELGTGGYLGNTIYF
TGTGCCAGCAGCTTAGAATTGGGGACAGGGGGCTACCTTGGAAACACCATATATTTT
>TRBV20-1|few|-|TRBJ2-7
CSARSGSNSHEQYF
TGCAGTGCTAGAAGCGGCAGTAATTCGCACGAGCAGTACTTC
>TRBV3-1|few|TRBD1|TRBJ2-5
CASSPHSGGGQETQYF
TGTGCCAGCAGCCCCCACTCAGGGGGTGGCCAAGAGACCCAGTACTTC